This is a list of T cell receptor beta chains from one sample in a study of cytomegalovirus exposure and HLA in healthy donors. Some clones are missing from TCRdb's copy, which holds only in-frame ones; the method was immunoSEQ multiplex PCR. The table shows 150,000 to 200,000 clones, with 81% occurring only once. Source material: PBMCs. Receptor source: a man aged 35-49 years in good health and CMV-seropositive. Both conserved end residues are part of each CDR3. The order of the fields is V gene, J gene, clone size, D gene, CDR3 DNA, CDR3 protein. D genes are given only for firm matches. Clone size is given for some rows only: seen once, a few or many times, or a class if the clone is expanded.

V: TRBV7-8
J: TRBJ2-5
size: -
D: TRBD2
DNA: TGTGCCAGCAGCCCGAGCCGGAGGTGGCTAGCGGGAGGGTCACAAGAGACCCAGTACTTC
CDR3: CASSPSRRWLAGGSQETQYF

V: TRBV11-2
J: TRBJ2-2
size: -
D: -
DNA: TGTGCCAGCACCTTGGCGGCAGCGAACACCGGGGAGCTGTTTTTT
CDR3: CASTLAAANTGELFF

V: TRBV28
J: TRBJ2-1
size: -
D: TRBD2
DNA: TGTGCCAGCAGTCCCCCTGGGCTAGCGGGGGGTGACAATGAGCAGTTCTTC
CDR3: CASSPPGLAGGDNEQFF

V: TRBV28
J: TRBJ1-1
size: -
D: -
DNA: TGTGCCAGCAGTCTTGGGTGGTCCTCAGGGACTGAAGCTTTCTTT
CDR3: CASSLGWSSGTEAFF

V: TRBV10-2
J: TRBJ2-4
size: -
D: TRBD1
DNA: TGCGCCAGCGATGGGGGACAGGACTTAGCCAAAAACATTCAGTACTTC
CDR3: CASDGGQDLAKNIQYF

V: TRBV6-1
J: TRBJ2-5
size: -
D: TRBD1
DNA: TGTGCCAGCAGTGAATGGGGACAGAACCAAGAGACCCAGTACTTC
CDR3: CASSEWGQNQETQYF

V: TRBV28
J: TRBJ1-5
size: once
D: TRBD1
DNA: TGTGCCAGCAGGGGACAGGGGAATCAGCCCCAGCATTTT
CDR3: CASRGQGNQPQHF

V: TRBV7-8
J: TRBJ1-1
size: -
D: -
DNA: TGTGCCAGCAGCTTAGCTCCGACGGGGGGCGGAACTGAAGCTTTCTTT
CDR3: CASSLAPTGGGTEAFF

V: TRBV5-1
J: TRBJ1-2
size: -
D: TRBD1
DNA: TGTGCCAGCAGCTTGCCCGACAGGGACCTCTATGGCTACACCTTC
CDR3: CASSLPDRDLYGYTF

V: TRBV6-6
J: TRBJ2-5
size: -
D: -
DNA: TGTGCCAGCAGTACCACCAGCCCGGGAGAGCAGTACTTC
CDR3: CASSTTSPGEQYF

V: TRBV18
J: TRBJ2-3
size: -
D: TRBD2
DNA: TGTGCCAGCTCACCAGGACTAGCGGGAGGTGGAGCAGATACGCAGTATTTT
CDR3: CASSPGLAGGGADTQYF

V: TRBV14
J: TRBJ2-7
size: -
D: TRBD1
DNA: TGTGCCAGCAGCCAAGGGACAGGGGTGTACGAGCAGTACTTC
CDR3: CASSQGTGVYEQYF

V: TRBV5-1
J: TRBJ2-2
size: -
D: TRBD1
DNA: TGCGCCAGCAGCTTACAGGGGACCGGGGAGCTGTTTTTT
CDR3: CASSLQGTGELFF

V: TRBV4-1
J: TRBJ2-5
size: -
D: -
DNA: TGCGCCAGCAGCCAAGTTGGCAGGGGGAGGGAGACCCAGTACTTC
CDR3: CASSQVGRGRETQYF

V: TRBV5-1
J: TRBJ2-5
size: -
D: -
DNA: TGCGCCAGCAGCTTGACCAACAGGGATCCTGGGACCCAGTACTTC
CDR3: CASSLTNRDPGTQYF

V: TRBV6-6
J: TRBJ1-1
size: -
D: -
DNA: TGTGCCAGCAGCGAGGTTGGCACTGAAGCTTTCTTT
CDR3: CASSEVGTEAFF

V: TRBV6-1
J: TRBJ1-6
size: -
D: TRBD1
DNA: TGTGCCAGCAGTGAATACAGGGGATGGAATTCACCCCTCCACTTT
CDR3: CASSEYRGWNSPLHF

V: TRBV5-1
J: TRBJ2-1
size: -
D: TRBD2
DNA: TGCGCCAGCAGCCGGGGAGCGGGGGGGCGTTCGGAGCAGTTCTTC
CDR3: CASSRGAGGRSEQFF

V: TRBV7-6
J: TRBJ2-2
size: once
D: TRBD2
DNA: TGTGCCAGCAGCTTAGCGTCAGGACTAGCTAACACCGGGGAGCTGTTTTTT
CDR3: CASSLASGLANTGELFF

V: TRBV6-1
J: TRBJ1-5
size: few
D: -
DNA: TGTGCCAGCAGTGAAATAGGCGGCAGTAACAATCAGCCCCAGCATTTT
CDR3: CASSEIGGSNNQPQHF

V: TRBV6-5
J: TRBJ1-1
size: -
D: TRBD1
DNA: TGTGCCAGCAGGAAAGCCGGGACAGGACCGATATCTTTCTTT
CDR3: CASRKAGTGPISFF

V: TRBV25-1
J: TRBJ2-5
size: once
D: TRBD1
DNA: TGTGCCAGCAGTCAACAGGGGTGGTATCAAGAGACCCAGTACTTC
CDR3: CASSQQGWYQETQYF

V: TRBV7-2
J: TRBJ2-7
size: -
D: TRBD1
DNA: TGTGCCAGCAGCTTAGGGCCACAGGGGGCAGGGGGTGAGCAGTACTTC
CDR3: CASSLGPQGAGGEQYF

V: TRBV6-5
J: TRBJ2-1
size: -
D: -
DNA: TGTGCCAGCAGACCCGCGAGCGGAAACTACAATGAGCAGTTCTTC
CDR3: CASRPASGNYNEQFF

V: TRBV4-2
J: TRBJ2-1
size: -
D: TRBD2
DNA: TGTGCCAGCAGCCCCCGAGGGGCCAGCGGGAACTACAATGAGCAGTTCTTC
CDR3: CASSPRGASGNYNEQFF

V: TRBV7-2
J: TRBJ1-3
size: few
D: TRBD1
DNA: TGTGCCAGCAGGGGGACAGGGGCTGGAAACACCATATATTTT
CDR3: CASRGTGAGNTIYF

V: TRBV9
J: TRBJ2-3
size: -
D: TRBD2
DNA: TGTGCCAGCAGCAAGGGGCGGGGGGACACAGATACGCAGTATTTT
CDR3: CASSKGRGDTDTQYF

V: TRBV6-5
J: TRBJ2-7
size: -
D: -
DNA: TGTGCCAGCAGTTACGGGCGGGGGCAAACCTACGAGCAGTACTTC
CDR3: CASSYGRGQTYEQYF

V: TRBV6-5
J: TRBJ1-2
size: -
D: TRBD1
DNA: TGTGCCAGCAGGAAGACAGGGGGCGGCTCCTATGGCTACACCTTC
CDR3: CASRKTGGGSYGYTF

V: TRBV6-5
J: TRBJ1-3
size: -
D: -
DNA: TGTGCCAGCAGTTACACACAATCGGGCTCTGGAAACACCATATATTTT
CDR3: CASSYTQSGSGNTIYF

V: TRBV6-5
J: TRBJ1-1
size: -
D: TRBD1
DNA: TGTGCCAGCAGTGAAGAGGCAGGGGGCACTGAAGCTTTCTTT
CDR3: CASSEEAGGTEAFF

V: TRBV9
J: TRBJ2-5
size: -
D: TRBD2
DNA: TGTGCCAGCAGCGATAGCGGGGGTGGACGAGAGACCCAGTACTTC
CDR3: CASSDSGGGRETQYF

V: TRBV7-2
J: TRBJ2-3
size: -
D: TRBD2
DNA: TGTGCCAGCAGCTTATCCGTGGTCGCTAGCGGAGTCGAAGATACGCAGTATTTT
CDR3: CASSLSVVASGVEDTQYF

V: TRBV5-4
J: TRBJ2-3
size: few
D: TRBD1
DNA: TGTGCCAGCAGCGTCGGACAGGGACTCACAGATACGCAGTATTTT
CDR3: CASSVGQGLTDTQYF

V: TRBV7-9
J: TRBJ2-7
size: -
D: TRBD1
DNA: TGTTCCAGCAGCTTAGTCGTTTGGGGGACAGGGGAAGAACACGAGCAGTACTTC
CDR3: CSSSLVVWGTGEEHEQYF

V: TRBV5-1
J: TRBJ1-5
size: -
D: -
DNA: TGCGCCAGCAGCCTCGACAGTAGCAATCAGCCCCAGCATTTT
CDR3: CASSLDSSNQPQHF

V: TRBV18
J: TRBJ1-5
size: -
D: TRBD1
DNA: TGTGCCAGCTCTGTGTCAGGGGGGTATAATCAGCCCCAGCATTTT
CDR3: CASSVSGGYNQPQHF